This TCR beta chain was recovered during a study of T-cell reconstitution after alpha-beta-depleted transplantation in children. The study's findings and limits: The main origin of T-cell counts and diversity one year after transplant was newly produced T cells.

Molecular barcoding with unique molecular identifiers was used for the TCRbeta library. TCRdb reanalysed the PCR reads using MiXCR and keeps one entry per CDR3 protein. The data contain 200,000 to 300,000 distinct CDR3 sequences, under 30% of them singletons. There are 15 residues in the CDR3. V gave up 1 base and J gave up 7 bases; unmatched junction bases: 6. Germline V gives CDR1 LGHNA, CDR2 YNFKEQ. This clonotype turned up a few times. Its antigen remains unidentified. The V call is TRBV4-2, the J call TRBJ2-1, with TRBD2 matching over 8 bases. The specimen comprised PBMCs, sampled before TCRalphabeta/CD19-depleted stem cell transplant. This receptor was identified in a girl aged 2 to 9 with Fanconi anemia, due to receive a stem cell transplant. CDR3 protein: CASSQGGLGWNEQFF. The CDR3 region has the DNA TGTGCCAGCAGCCAAGGGGGACTAGGGTGGAATGAGCAGTTCTTC.